The entry that follows covers one TCR beta chain sequence. What it binds is not known. V lost 3 bases and J 3 bases, leaving 18 bases between the germline ends. The CDR3 length is 16 residues. Germline V gives CDR1 SGHRS, CDR2 YFSETQ. Primers for the PCR totalled 60 Vbeta and 13 Jbeta. TCRdb's table, derived via immunoSEQ multiplex PCR, lists solely in-frame clones and lacks some. This table holds some 80,000 clones, around 81% found once. The entry originates in a study of cytomegalovirus exposure and HLA in healthy donors. Looking at the study overall: For the roughly 400 genotyped donors, 80% to 90% fell within the Caucasian-associated ancestry cluster.

Findings and caveats of the study: Presence/absence analysis assumed near-uniform sequencing depth across donors. It was reported in a later analysis that an Asian-associated ancestry cluster showed fewer N-insertions than the roughly 710-donor mean.

V gene TRBV5-1 combines with J gene TRBJ1-1; D gene ambiguous. The sequenced sample was PBMCs. The source is a middle-aged man in good health and CMV-seronegative. The CDR3 is CASSSYKITADTEAFF. CDR3 sequence (DNA): TGCGCCAGCAGCTCCTACAAAATCACAGCGGACACTGAAGCTTTCTTT.